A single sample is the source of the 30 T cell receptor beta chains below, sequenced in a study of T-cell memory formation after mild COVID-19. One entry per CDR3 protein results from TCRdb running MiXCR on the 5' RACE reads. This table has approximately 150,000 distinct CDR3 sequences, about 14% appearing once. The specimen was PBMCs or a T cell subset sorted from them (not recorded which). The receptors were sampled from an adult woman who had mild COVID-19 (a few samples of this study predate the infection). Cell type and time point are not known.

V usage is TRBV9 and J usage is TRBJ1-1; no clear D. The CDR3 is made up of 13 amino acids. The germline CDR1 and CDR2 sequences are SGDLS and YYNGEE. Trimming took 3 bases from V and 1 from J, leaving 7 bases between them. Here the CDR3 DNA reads TGTGCCAGCAGCGCTCCTAAGAACACTGAAGCTTTCTTT. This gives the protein CASSAPKNTEAFF.

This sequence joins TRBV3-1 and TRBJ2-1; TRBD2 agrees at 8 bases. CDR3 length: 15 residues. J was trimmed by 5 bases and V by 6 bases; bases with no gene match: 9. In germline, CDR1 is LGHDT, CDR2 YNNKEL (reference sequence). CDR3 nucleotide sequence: TGTGCCAGCAGTCCCGCTAGCGGGCGTAACAATGAGCAGTTCTTC. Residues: CASSPASGRNNEQFF.

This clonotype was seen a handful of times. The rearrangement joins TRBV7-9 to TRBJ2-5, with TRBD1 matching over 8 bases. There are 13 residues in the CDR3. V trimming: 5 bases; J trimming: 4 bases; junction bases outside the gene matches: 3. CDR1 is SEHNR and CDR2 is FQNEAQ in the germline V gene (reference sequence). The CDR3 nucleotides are TGTGCCAGCAGCACCAGGGGGCCAGAGACCCAGTACTTC. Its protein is CASSTRGPETQYF.

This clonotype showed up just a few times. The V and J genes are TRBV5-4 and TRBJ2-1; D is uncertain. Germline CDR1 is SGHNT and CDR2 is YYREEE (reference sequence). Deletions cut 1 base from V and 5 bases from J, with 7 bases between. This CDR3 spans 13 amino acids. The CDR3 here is CASSLMDHNEQFF. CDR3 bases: TGTGCCAGCAGCTTGATGGACCACAATGAGCAGTTCTTC.

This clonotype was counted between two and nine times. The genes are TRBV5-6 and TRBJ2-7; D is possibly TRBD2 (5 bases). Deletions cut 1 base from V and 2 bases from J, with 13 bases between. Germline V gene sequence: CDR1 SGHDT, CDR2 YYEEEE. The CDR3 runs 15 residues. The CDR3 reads CASSLRRAAPYEQYF. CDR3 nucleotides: TGTGCCAGCAGCTTGAGACGAGCGGCTCCCTACGAGCAGTACTTC.

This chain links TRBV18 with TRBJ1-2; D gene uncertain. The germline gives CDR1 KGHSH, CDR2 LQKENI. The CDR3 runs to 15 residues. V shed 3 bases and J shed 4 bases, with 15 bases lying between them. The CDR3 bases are TGTGCCAGCTCACCGGGAGGGATCCCGCTCTATGGCTACACCTTC. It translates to CASSPGGIPLYGYTF.

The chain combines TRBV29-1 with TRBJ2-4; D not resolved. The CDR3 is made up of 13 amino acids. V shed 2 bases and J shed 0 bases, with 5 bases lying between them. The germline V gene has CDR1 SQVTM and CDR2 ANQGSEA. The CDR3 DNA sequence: TGCAGCGTTGAACTAGAAGCCAAAAACATTCAGTACTTC. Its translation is CSVELEAKNIQYF.

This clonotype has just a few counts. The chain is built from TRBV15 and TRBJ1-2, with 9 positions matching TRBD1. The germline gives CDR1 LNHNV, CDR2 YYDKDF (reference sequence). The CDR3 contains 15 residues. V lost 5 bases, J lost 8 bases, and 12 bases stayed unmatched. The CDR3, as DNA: TGTGCCACCAGCTACGCGCTAACAGGGGGCTGGGGCTACACCTTC. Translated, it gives CATSYALTGGWGYTF.

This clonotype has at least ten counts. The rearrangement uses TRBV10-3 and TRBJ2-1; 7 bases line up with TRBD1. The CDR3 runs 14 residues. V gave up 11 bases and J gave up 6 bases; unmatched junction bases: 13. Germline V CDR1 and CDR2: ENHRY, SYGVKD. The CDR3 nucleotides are TGTGCCTCCAAGGAGACAGGGTCCCGCAATGAGCAGTTCTTC. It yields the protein CASKETGSRNEQFF.

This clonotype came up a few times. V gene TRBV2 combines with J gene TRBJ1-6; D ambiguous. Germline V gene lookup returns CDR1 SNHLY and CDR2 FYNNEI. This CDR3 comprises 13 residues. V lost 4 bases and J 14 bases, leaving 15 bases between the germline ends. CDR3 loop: CASSGVLGITLHF. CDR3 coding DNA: TGTGCCAGCAGTGGCGTGTTGGGTATCACCCTCCACTTT.

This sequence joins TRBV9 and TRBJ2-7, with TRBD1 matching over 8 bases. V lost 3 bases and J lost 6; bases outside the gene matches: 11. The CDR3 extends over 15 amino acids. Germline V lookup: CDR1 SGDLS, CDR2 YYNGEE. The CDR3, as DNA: TGTGCCAGCAGCGAGACCGGGACAGGCCCATCCGAGCAGTACTTC. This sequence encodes CASSETGTGPSEQYF.

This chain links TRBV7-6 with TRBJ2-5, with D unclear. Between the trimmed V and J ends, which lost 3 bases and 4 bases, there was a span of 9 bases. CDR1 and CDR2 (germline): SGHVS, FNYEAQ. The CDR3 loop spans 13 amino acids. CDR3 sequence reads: CASSFQYRETQYF. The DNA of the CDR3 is TGTGCCAGCAGCTTCCAGTATAGAGAGACCCAGTACTTC.

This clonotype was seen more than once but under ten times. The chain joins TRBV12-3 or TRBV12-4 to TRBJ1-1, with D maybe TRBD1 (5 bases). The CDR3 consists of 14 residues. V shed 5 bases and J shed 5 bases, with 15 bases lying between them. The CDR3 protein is CASSPDSGGTEAFF. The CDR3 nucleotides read TGTGCCAGCAGTCCCGACAGCGGGGGAACTGAAGCTTTCTTT.

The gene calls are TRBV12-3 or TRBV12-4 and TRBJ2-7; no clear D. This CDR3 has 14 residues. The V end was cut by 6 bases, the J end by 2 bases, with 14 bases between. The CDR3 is CASRIFPQAYEQYF. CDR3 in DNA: TGTGCCAGCAGGATTTTTCCCCAGGCCTACGAGCAGTACTTC.

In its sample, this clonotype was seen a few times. The DNA of the CDR3 is TGTGCCAGCACCCGCCGGGGGAGCTTGACTAATGAGCAGTTCTTC. Its translation is CASTRRGSLTNEQFF. The V gene is TRBV11-2, the J gene TRBJ2-1; a weak D match, TRBD2 (6 bases). Looked up from germline, CDR1 is SGHAT and CDR2 is FQNNGV. V was clipped by 7 bases and J by 7 bases, with 20 bases between them. The length of the CDR3 is 15 residues.

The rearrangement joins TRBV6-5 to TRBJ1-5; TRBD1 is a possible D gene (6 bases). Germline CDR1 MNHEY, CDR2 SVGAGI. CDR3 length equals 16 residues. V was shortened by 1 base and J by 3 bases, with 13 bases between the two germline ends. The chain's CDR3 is CASSYLGQGNNQPQHF. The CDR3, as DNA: TGTGCCAGCAGTTACTTGGGCCAGGGGAACAATCAGCCCCAGCATTTT.

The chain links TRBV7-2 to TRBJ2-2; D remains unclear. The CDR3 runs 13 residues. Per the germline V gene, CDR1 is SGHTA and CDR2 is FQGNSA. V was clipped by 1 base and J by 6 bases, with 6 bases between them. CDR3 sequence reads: CASSLDGPGELFF. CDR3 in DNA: TGTGCCAGCAGCTTAGATGGCCCCGGGGAGCTGTTTTTT. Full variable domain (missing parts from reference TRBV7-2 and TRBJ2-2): GAGVSQSPSNKVTEKGKDVELRCDPISGHTALYWYRQSLGQGLEFLIYFQGNSAPDKSGLPSDRFSAERTGGSVSTLTIQRTQQEDSAVYLCASSLDGPGELFFGEGSRLTVL.

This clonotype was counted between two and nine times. In DNA form, the CDR3 reads TGTGCCAGCAGCCCGGGGACAGAACTCACAGATACGCAGTATTTT. It specifies CASSPGTELTDTQYF. The J gene is TRBJ2-3, the V gene TRBV5-6, with 7 bases that match TRBD1. The CDR3 loop spans 15 amino acids. Germline V lookup: CDR1 SGHDT, CDR2 YYEEEE. Trimming cost V 4 bases and J 2 bases; bases outside gene matches: 7. Drawing the rest from reference TRBV5-6 and TRBJ2-3, the complete variable domain is DAGVTQSPTHLIKTRGQQVTLRCSPKSGHDTVSWYQQALGQGPQFIFQYYEEEERQRGNFPDRFSGHQFPNYSSELNVNALLLGDSALYLCASSPGTELTDTQYFGPGTRLTVL.

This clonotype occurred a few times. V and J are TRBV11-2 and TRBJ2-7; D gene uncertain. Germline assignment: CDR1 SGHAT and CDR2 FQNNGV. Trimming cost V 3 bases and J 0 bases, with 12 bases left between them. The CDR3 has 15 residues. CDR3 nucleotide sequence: TGTGCCAGCAGCTTGGTCGTTGCCGGCTCCTACGAGCAGTACTTC. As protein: CASSLVVAGSYEQYF. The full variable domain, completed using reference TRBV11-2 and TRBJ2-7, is EAGVAQSPRYKIIEKRQSVAFWCNPISGHATLYWYQQILGQGPKLLIQFQNNGVVDDSQLPKDRFSAERLKGVDSTLKIQPAKLEDSAVYLCASSLVVAGSYEQYFGPGTRLTVT.

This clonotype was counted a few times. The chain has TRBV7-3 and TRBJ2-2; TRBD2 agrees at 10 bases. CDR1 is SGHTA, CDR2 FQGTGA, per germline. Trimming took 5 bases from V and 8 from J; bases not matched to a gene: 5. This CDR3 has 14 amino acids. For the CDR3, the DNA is TGTGCCAGCAGCGCGGGACTAGCGTCGGGGGAGCTGTTTTTT. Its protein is CASSAGLASGELFF.

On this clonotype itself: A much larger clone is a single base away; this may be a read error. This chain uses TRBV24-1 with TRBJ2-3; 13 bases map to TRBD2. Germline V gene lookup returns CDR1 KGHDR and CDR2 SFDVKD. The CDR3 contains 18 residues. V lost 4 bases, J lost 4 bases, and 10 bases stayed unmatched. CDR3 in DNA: TGTGCCACCAGTGACAATAGAGGACTAGCGGGGGTGTCAGATACGCAGTATTTT. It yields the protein CATSDNRGLAGVSDTQYF.

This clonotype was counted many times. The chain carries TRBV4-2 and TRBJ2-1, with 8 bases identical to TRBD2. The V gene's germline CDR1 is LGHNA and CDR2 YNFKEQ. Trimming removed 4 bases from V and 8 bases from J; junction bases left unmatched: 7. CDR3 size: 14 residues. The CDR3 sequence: CASSPWTSSYEQFF. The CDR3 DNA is TGTGCCAGCAGCCCCTGGACTAGCAGCTATGAGCAGTTCTTC.

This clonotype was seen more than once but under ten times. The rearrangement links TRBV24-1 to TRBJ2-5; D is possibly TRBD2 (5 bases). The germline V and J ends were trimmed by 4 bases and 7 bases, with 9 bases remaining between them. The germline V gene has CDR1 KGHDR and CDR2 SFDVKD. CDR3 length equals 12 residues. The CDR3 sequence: CATSDPRGTQYF. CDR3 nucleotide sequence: TGTGCCACCAGTGACCCCCGGGGGACCCAGTACTTC.

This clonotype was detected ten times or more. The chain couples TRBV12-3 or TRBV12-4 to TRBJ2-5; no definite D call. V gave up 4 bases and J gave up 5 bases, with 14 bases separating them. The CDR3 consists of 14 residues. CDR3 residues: CASSSSGNGETQYF. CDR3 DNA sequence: TGTGCCAGCAGTTCGTCCGGTAATGGGGAGACCCAGTACTTC.

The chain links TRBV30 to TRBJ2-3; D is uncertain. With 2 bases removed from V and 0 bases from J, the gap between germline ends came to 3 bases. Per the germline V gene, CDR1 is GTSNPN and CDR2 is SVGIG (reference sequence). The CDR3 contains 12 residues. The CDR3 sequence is CAWSLSTDTQYF. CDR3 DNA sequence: TGTGCCTGGAGTTTAAGCACAGATACGCAGTATTTT.

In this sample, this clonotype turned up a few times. CDR3 bases: TGCGCCAGCAGCCTCCCGGGACAGCGGAACACTGAAGCTTTCTTT. Its translation: CASSLPGQRNTEAFF. The chain links TRBV4-1 to TRBJ1-1; 7 nucleotides align to TRBD1. The CDR3 loop spans 15 amino acids. V was pared by 4 bases and J by 1 base, with 6 bases of the junction left unmatched. From germline, CDR1 is MGHRA and CDR2 YSYEKL.

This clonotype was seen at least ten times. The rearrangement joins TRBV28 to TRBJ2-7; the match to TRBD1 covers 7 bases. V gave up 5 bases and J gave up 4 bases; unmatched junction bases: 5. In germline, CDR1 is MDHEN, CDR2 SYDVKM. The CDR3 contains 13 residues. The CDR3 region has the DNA TGTGCCAGCAGTACCCCGGGACAGTACGAGCAGTACTTC. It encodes CASSTPGQYEQYF.

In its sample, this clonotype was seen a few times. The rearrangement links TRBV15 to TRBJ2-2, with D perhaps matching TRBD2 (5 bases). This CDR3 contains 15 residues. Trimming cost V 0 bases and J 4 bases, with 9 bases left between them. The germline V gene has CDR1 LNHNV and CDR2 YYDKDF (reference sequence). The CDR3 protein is CATSRDRGSTGELFF. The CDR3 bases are TGTGCCACCAGCAGAGATCGAGGGTCCACCGGGGAGCTGTTTTTT.

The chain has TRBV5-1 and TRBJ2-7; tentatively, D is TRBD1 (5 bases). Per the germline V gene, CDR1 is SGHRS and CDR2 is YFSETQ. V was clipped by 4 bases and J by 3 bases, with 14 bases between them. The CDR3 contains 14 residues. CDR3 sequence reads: CASSPRTDNYEQYF. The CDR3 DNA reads TGCGCCAGCAGCCCCAGGACGGACAACTACGAGCAGTACTTC.

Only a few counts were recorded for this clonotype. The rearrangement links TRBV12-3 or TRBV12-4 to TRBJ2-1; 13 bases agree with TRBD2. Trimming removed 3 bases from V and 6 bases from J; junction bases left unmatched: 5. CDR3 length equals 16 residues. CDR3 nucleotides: TGTGCCAGCAGTTTGACGACTAGCGGGAGGTTCAATGAGCAGTTCTTC. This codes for CASSLTTSGRFNEQFF.